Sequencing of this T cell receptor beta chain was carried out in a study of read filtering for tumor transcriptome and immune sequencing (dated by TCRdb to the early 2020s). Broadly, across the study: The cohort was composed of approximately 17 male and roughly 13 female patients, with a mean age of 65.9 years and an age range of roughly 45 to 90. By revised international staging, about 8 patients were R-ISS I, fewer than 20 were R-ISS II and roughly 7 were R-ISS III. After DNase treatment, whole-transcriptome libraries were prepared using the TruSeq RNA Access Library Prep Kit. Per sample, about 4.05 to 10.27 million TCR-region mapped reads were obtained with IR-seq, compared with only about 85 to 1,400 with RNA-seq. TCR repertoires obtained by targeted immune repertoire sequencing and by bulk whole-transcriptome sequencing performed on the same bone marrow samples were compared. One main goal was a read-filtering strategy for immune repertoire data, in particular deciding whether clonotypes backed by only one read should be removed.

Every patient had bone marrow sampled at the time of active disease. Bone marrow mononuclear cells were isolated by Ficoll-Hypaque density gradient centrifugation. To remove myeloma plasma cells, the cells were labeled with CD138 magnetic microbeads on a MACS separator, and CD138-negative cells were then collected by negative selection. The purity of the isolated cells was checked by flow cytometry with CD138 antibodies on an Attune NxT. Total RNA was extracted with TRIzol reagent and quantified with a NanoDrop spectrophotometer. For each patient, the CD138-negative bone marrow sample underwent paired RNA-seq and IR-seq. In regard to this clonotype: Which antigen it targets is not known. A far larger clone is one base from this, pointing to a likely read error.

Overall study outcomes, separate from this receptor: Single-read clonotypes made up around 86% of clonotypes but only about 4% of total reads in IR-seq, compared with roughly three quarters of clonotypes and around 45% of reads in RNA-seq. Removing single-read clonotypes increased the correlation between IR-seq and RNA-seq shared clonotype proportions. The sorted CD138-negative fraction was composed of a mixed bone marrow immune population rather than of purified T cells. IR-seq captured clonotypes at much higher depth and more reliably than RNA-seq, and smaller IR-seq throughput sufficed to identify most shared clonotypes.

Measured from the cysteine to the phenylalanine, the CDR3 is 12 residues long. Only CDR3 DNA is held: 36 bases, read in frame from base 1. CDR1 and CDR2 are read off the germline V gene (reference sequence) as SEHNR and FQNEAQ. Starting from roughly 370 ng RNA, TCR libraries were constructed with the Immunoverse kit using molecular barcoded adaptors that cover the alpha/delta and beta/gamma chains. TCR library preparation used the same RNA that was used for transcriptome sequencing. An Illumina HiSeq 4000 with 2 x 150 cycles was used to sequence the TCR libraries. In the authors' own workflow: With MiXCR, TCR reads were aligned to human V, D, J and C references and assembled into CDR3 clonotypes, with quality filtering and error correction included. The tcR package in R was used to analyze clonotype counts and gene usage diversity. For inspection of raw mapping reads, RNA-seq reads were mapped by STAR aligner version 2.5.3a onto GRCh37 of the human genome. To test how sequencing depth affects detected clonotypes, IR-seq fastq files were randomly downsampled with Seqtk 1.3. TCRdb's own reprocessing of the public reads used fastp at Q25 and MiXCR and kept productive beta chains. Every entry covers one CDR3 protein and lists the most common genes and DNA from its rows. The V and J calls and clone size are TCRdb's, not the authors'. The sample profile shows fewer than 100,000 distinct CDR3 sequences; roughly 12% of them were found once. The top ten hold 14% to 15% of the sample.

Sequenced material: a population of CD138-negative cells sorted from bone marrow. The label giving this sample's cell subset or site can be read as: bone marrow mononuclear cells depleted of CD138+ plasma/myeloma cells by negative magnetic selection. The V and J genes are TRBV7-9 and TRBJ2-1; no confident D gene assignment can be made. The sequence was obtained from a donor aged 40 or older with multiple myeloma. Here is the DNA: TGTGCCAGCAGCCCCTACCTCAATAAGCAGTTCTTC. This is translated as CASSPYLNKQFF.